This TCR beta chain originates from a study of blood T cell repertoires in COVID-19. Study-level background: Researchers got acute and convalescent COVID-19 samples from the United States, Italy and Spain. Nucleic acid was either cDNA or gDNA, and it came from T cells, B-cell-depleted T cells, or PBMCs.

Trimming took 2 bases from V and 7 from J, leaving 12 bases between them. The germline CDR1 and CDR2 sequences are ENHRY and SYGVKD. CDR3 length: 14 residues. Per the original methods: By means of reference gene primer amplification, nucleated cell counts were estimated. Measured with immunoSEQ multiplex PCR; TCRdb has only the in-frame clones, and not every one. The V and J calls and clone size are taken from that table; D and trimming were inferred from the DNA. This repertoire shows more than 95,000 clones, around 87% found once; its top ten account for around 15%. Sequenced input: peripheral blood. This TCR derives from a man in his fifties or sixties with acute or convalescent COVID-19. The rearrangement uses TRBV10-3 and TRBJ1-5; D perhaps matches TRBD1 (6 bases). Here the CDR3 reads CAISEPGAEQPQHF. CDR3 nucleotide sequence: TGTGCCATCAGTGAGCCAGGGGCGGAACAGCCCCAGCATTTT.